The present T cell receptor (beta chain) was sequenced within a study of T cells in localized non-small cell lung cancer. The study, taken as a whole, reports: Maximal T cell clonality occurred in uninvolved adjacent lung, with tumor ranking below it. Adjacent lung held a median roughly 54 of the top 100 tumor clones.

Data came from immunoSEQ multiplex PCR; TCRdb stores just in-frame clones and leaves some out. This table has more than 45,000 clones, about nine tenths appearing once. Germline assignment: CDR1 SGHRS and CDR2 YFSETQ. V lost 4 bases to trimming and J lost 0 bases; unmatched junction nucleotides: 8. The length of the CDR3 is 16 residues. A note on this clone: Its cognate antigen is unknown.

This chain links TRBV5-1 with TRBJ2-3; 7 bases align to TRBD1. The input for sequencing was peripheral blood, taken before any cancer treatment. The sequence was collected from a male donor at least 60 years old with stage III squamous cell lung carcinoma. CDR3 in DNA: TGCGCCAGCAGCCGCTCCCGGGACAGAAGCACAGATACGCAGTATTTT. This encodes CASSRSRDRSTDTQYF.